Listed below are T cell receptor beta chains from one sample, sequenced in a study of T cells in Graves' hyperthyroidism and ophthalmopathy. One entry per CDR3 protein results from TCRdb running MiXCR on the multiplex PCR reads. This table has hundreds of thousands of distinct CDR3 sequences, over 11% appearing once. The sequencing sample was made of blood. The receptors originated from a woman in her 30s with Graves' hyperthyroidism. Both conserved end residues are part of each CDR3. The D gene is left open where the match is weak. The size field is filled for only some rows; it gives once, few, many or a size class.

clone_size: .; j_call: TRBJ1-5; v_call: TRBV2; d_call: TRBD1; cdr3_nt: TGTGCCAGCACCCGTTGGGGTTCCGGGGGACAGGGAGATTATCAGCCCCAGCATTTT; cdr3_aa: CASTRWGSGGQGDYQPQHF
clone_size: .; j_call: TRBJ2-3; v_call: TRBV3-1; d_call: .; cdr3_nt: TGTGCCAGCAGCCCCCCGGGGTTTAGCACAGATACGCAGTATTTT; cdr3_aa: CASSPPGFSTDTQYF
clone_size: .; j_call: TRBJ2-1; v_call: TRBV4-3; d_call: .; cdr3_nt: TGCGCCAGCAGCCAAGAAGGACACGGCTACAATGAGCAGTTCTTC; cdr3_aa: CASSQEGHGYNEQFF
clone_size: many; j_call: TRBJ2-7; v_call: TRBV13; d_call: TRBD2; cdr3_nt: TGTGCCAGCAGCTTATACGGGAGGTCTTACGAGCAGTACTTC; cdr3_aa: CASSLYGRSYEQYF
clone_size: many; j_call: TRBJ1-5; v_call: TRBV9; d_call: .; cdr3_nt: TGTGCCAGCAGCGCGACCGGAGTGAGCAATCAGCCCCAGCATTTT; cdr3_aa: CASSATGVSNQPQHF
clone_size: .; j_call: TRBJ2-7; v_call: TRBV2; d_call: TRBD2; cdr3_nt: TGTGCCAGCAAATTAGAAGCGGGAGCCTACGAGCAGTACTTC; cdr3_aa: CASKLEAGAYEQYF
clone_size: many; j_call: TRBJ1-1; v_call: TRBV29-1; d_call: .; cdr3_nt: TGCAGCGTTGTGGCATCGAACACTGAAGCTTTCTTT; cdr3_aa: CSVVASNTEAFF
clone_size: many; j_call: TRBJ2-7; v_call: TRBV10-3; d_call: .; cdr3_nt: TGTGCCATCAGTGATCCCGGGACACGGGCGTGGGAGCAGTACTTC; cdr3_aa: CAISDPGTRAWEQYF
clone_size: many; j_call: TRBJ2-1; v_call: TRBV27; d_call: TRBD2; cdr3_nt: TGTGCCAGCACCCATGGGACTAGCGGGGGGACACGCTCCTACAATGAGCAGTTCTTC; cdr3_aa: CASTHGTSGGTRSYNEQFF
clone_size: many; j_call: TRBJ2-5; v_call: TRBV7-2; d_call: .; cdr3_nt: TGTGCCAGCAGCTCCCGACATTCGCAAGAGACCCAGTACTTC; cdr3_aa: CASSSRHSQETQYF
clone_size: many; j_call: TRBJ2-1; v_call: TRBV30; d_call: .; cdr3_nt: TGTGCCTGGAGTTCTGATCGTCTGGATGAGCAGTTCTTC; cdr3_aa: CAWSSDRLDEQFF
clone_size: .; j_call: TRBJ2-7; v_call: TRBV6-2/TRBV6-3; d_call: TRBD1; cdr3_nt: TGTGCCAGCAGTCGTGGACAGGGGGCCCGGGAGCAGTACTTC; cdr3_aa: CASSRGQGAREQYF
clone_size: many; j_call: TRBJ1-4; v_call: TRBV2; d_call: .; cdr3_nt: TGTGCCAGCAGTGAAGCTAGGACCCCCGGGGAAAAACTGTTTTTT; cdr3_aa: CASSEARTPGEKLFF
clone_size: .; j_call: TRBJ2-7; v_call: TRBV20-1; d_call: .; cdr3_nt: TGCAGTGCTAGGGGTGTCGAGCAGTACTTC; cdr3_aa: CSARGVEQYF
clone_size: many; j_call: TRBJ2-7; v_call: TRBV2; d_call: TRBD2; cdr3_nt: TGTGCCAGCAGTGAAGGGGGCGGGAGTCCCTTCGAGCAGTACTTC; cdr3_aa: CASSEGGGSPFEQYF
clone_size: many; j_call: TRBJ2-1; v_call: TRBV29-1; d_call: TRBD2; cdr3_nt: TGCAGCGTTGGGCGGGGGGACCTCGTAAAGGAGCAGTTCTTC; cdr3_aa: CSVGRGDLVKEQFF
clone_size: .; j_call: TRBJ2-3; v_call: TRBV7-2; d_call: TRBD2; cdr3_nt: TGTGCCAGCAGCGTGACTAGCGGAGGAGGGGCAGATACGCAGTATTTT; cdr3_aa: CASSVTSGGGADTQYF